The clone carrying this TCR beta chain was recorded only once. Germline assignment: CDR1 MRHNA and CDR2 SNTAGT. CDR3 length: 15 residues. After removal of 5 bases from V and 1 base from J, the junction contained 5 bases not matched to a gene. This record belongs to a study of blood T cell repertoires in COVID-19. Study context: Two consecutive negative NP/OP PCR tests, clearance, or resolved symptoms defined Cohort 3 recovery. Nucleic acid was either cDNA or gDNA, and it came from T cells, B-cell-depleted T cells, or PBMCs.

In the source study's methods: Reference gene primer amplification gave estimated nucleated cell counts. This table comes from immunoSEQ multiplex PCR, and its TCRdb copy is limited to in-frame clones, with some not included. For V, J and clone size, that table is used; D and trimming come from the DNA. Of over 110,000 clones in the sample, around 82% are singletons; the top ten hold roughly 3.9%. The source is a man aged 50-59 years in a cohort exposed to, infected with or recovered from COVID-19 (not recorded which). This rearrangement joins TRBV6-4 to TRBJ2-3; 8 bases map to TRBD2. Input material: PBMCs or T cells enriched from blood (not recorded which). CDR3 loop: CASSPTSAGTDTQYF. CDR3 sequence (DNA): TGTGCCAGCAGTCCGACTAGCGCCGGCACAGATACGCAGTATTTT.